Listed here is a single TCR beta chain. The antigen is not known. These data originate in a study of OX40 agonist ivuxolimab in advanced cancers. Study details: The patients received ivuxolimab by intravenous route every 2 weeks at 0.01 to 10 mg/kg. Patients receiving dose escalation had hepatocellular carcinoma, melanoma, renal cell or head and neck cancer.

The V and J ends lost 7 bases and 0 bases respectively, with 10 bases between them. This CDR3 comprises 14 residues. Germline V gene data show CDR1 as LNHNV and CDR2 as YYDKDF (reference sequence). Whole-study results and caveats: Average numbers of expanded clones were greater in CD8+ T cells than in CD4+. Dose levels from 0.1 to 3.0 mg/kg saw CD4+ and CD8+ blood T cells expand clonally by week 6.

Assay used: immunoSEQ multiplex PCR; TCRdb lists only in-frame clones, some missing. The top ten clones hold around a tenth of a sample with approximately 47,000 clones, approximately 87% of them seen once. This sequence originates from an adult with an advanced solid tumor such as melanoma, head and neck, liver or kidney cancer. The sample in question was CD4+ or CD8+ T cells sorted from blood, obtained in a trial of the OX40 agonist ivuxolimab. The chain carries TRBV15 and TRBJ1-3; a weak D match, TRBD1 (5 bases). CDR3 bases: TGTGCCACCACCGGAGGGGTCTCTGGAAACACCATATATTTT. Translated: CATTGGVSGNTIYF.